Below are 28 T cell receptor beta chains sequenced from a single sample in a study of T-cell reconstitution after alpha-beta-depleted transplantation in children. Unique molecular identifiers were used in preparing the TCRbeta library. TCRdb analysed the PCR reads with MiXCR anew, one entry per CDR3 protein. This table has some 95,000 distinct CDR3 sequences, around 22% appearing once. Sequences were derived from PBMCs, sampled before TCRalphabeta/CD19-depleted stem cell transplant. The receptors stem from a boy younger than 10 with acute lymphoblastic leukemia, due to receive a stem cell transplant.

This clonotype was seen a few times. The chain is built from TRBV12-3 or TRBV12-4 and TRBJ1-5; a weak D match, TRBD1 (5 bases). Between the trimmed V and J ends, which lost 6 bases and 2 bases, there was a span of 14 bases. The CDR3 runs 15 residues. The CDR3 nucleotides are TGTGCCAGCAGCCCTCAGGGTTCTGGCAATCAGCCCCAGCATTTT. Encoded protein: CASSPQGSGNQPQHF.

The chain carries TRBV5-1 and TRBJ2-1; 12 bases line up with TRBD2. This CDR3 is built from 15 residues. Unmatched junction bases numbered 5, after V lost 1 base and J lost 9 bases. Looked up from germline, CDR1 is SGHRS and CDR2 is YFSETQ. In DNA form, the CDR3 reads TGCGCCAGCAGCTTGTCGCCGACTAGCGGGAGTGAGCAGTTCTTC. Its translation is CASSLSPTSGSEQFF.

The chain joins TRBV9 to TRBJ1-3; the D gene is possibly TRBD1 (5 bases). V was cut by 4 bases and J by 0 bases, with 8 bases left in between. The CDR3 has 14 amino acids. Germline loops: CDR1 SGDLS, CDR2 YYNGEE. CDR3 sequence (DNA): TGTGCCAGCAGCTCAGGACACTCTGGAAACACCATATATTTT. It encodes CASSSGHSGNTIYF. The variable domain in full, with the rest retrieved from reference TRBV9 and TRBJ1-3, is DSGVTQTPKHLITATGQRVTLRCSPRSGDLSVYWYQQSLDQGLQFLIQYYNGEERAKGNILERFSAQQFPDLHSELNLSSLELGDSALYFCASSSGHSGNTIYFGEGSWLTVV.

This clonotype was detected only a few times. This chain links TRBV5-1 with TRBJ2-5; weak D call: TRBD2 (6 bases). V shed 0 bases and J shed 5 bases, with 17 bases lying between them. This CDR3 has 16 amino acids. Germline V gene lookup returns CDR1 SGHRS and CDR2 YFSETQ. CDR3 in amino acids: CASSLAIAEGMETQYF. The CDR3 nucleotides read TGCGCCAGCAGCTTGGCCATAGCGGAGGGTATGGAGACCCAGTACTTC. Supplemented by reference TRBV5-1 and TRBJ2-5, the full variable domain reads KAGVTQTPRYLIKTRGQQVTLSCSPISGHRSVSWYQQTPGQGLQFLFEYFSETQRNKGNFPGRFSGRQFSNSRSEMNVSTLELGDSALYLCASSLAIAEGMETQYFGPGTRLLVL.

This clonotype was observed a handful of times. The chain employs TRBV7-6 and TRBJ2-5; D possibly matches TRBD1 or TRBD2 (6 bases each). Germline-derived CDR1 and CDR2 are SGHVS and FNYEAQ. The CDR3 extends over 16 amino acids. With 5 bases removed from V and 5 bases from J, the gap between germline ends came to 21 bases. The DNA for the CDR3 is TGTGCCAGCAGCCTCAACACGGGGGCGGGTTGGGAGACCCAGTACTTC. Its protein is CASSLNTGAGWETQYF.

This chain joins TRBV28 and TRBJ1-5, with D perhaps TRBD1 (5 bases). Germline CDR1 MDHEN, CDR2 SYDVKM. The CDR3 covers 11 residues. V was cut by 4 bases and J by 9 bases, with 7 bases left in between. CDR3 region: CASSSGGPQHF. DNA for the CDR3: TGTGCCAGCAGTTCGGGGGGGCCCCAGCATTTT. The whole variable domain, filled in from reference TRBV28 and TRBJ1-5, reads DVKVTQSSRYLVKRTGEKVFLECVQDMDHENMFWYRQDPGLGLRLIYFSYDVKMKEKGDIPEGYSVSREKKERFSLILESASTNQTSMYLCASSSGGPQHFGDGTRLSIL.

V and J are TRBV25-1 and TRBJ2-3; D not certain. V lost 6 bases and J 0 bases, leaving 19 bases between the germline ends. Germline lookup yields CDR1 MGHDK and CDR2 SYGVNS. The CDR3 loop spans 17 amino acids. The CDR3 nucleotides read TGTGCCAGCAGCGTCAACCCGAAAGGGCAAAGCACAGATACGCAGTATTTT. Its translation is CASSVNPKGQSTDTQYF.

The J gene is TRBJ2-4, the V gene TRBV20-1; a weak D match, TRBD2 (6 bases). Germline V gene lookup returns CDR1 DFQATT and CDR2 SNEGSKA (reference sequence). Trimming took off 1 base at V and 2 bases at J, with 15 bases between the two ends. CDR3 length: 16 residues. The CDR3 is CSARGSGGRSKNIQYF. DNA for the CDR3: TGCAGTGCTAGAGGGAGCGGAGGGAGGTCCAAAAACATTCAGTACTTC.

The sample holds many counts of this clonotype. An end of the junction does not agree with germline; a read error may underlie this. The CDR3 nucleotides read TGTGCCAGCAGCTTAGCGGAGACCCAGTACTTC. Its translation is CASSLAETQYF. The V gene is TRBV5-1, the J gene TRBJ2-5; D is perhaps TRBD2 (5 bases). The CDR3 sequence is 11 residues long. The germline V gene encodes CDR1 SGHRS and CDR2 YFSETQ.

The chain links TRBV28 to TRBJ2-5; D may be TRBD1 or TRBD2 (6 bases each). This CDR3 is built from 12 residues. Germline lookup yields CDR1 MDHEN and CDR2 SYDVKM. V lost 11 bases, J lost 5 bases, and 15 bases lay in between. As DNA, the CDR3 is TGTGCCTGCCATCAGGGGAGGGAGACCCAGTACTTC. This gives the protein CACHQGRETQYF. The full variable domain, completed using reference TRBV28 and TRBJ2-5, is DVKVTQSSRYLVKRTGEKVFLECVQDMDHENMFWYRQDPGLGLRLIYFSYDVKMKEKGDIPEGYSVSREKKERFSLILESASTNQTSMYLCACHQGRETQYFGPGTRLLVL.

This chain connects TRBV9 to TRBJ1-1; 8 positions match TRBD1. The V segment lost 3 bases and the J segment 7 bases; nucleotides outside the gene matches: 8. Germline V lookup: CDR1 SGDLS, CDR2 YYNGEE. The CDR3 covers 14 residues. CDR3 in amino acids: CASSATRGLGEAFF. CDR3 nucleotides: TGTGCCAGCAGCGCAACCAGGGGGCTGGGTGAAGCTTTCTTT.

This sequence joins TRBV9 and TRBJ2-1; D may be TRBD1 or TRBD2 (5 bases each). Germline CDR1 is SGDLS and CDR2 is YYNGEE. With 0 bases removed from V and 9 bases from J, the gap between germline ends came to 7 bases. The CDR3 sequence is 12 residues long. The CDR3 protein is CASSVVGTEQFF. For the CDR3, the DNA is TGTGCCAGCAGCGTAGTGGGGACTGAGCAGTTCTTC.

The V call is TRBV18, the J call TRBJ2-7; TRBD2 might be the D (7 bases). Germline assignment: CDR1 KGHSH and CDR2 LQKENI. The CDR3 length is 17 residues. V gave up 3 bases and J gave up 5 bases, with 23 bases separating them. The CDR3 nucleotides are TGTGCCAGCTCACCCACCGCGGGGGCGGCCCGTCAGGACGAGCAGTACTTC. Its protein product is CASSPTAGAARQDEQYF.

This chain links TRBV5-1 with TRBJ1-3; D remains ambiguous. Germline-derived CDR1 and CDR2 are SGHRS and YFSETQ. Trimming stripped 0 bases from V and 1 base from J, with 8 bases between. The CDR3 contains 15 residues. The CDR3, as DNA: TGCGCCAGCAGCTTGGGAGCAACTTCTGGAAACACCATATATTTT. Its translation is CASSLGATSGNTIYF.

The table lists this clonotype with many counts. CDR3: CSAATQGKNTEAFF. The CDR3 DNA reads as TGCAGTGCTGCTACACAGGGGAAGAACACTGAAGCTTTCTTT. V is TRBV20-1 and J is TRBJ1-1; TRBD1 aligns across 7 bases. In germline, CDR1 is DFQATT, CDR2 SNEGSKA (reference sequence). CDR3 size: 14 residues. After removal of 5 bases from V and 1 base from J, the junction contained 7 bases not matched to a gene.

In this sample, this clonotype turned up a few times. J is TRBJ2-1 and V is TRBV12-3 or TRBV12-4, with 7 bases aligning to TRBD2. V trimming: 5 bases; J trimming: 4 bases; junction bases outside the gene matches: 20. The CDR3 runs 19 residues. The DNA for the CDR3 is TGTGCCAGCAGTCTCCACATCATTCCTAGCGGAGGGGAATACAATGAGCAGTTCTTC. Protein sequence: CASSLHIIPSGGEYNEQFF.

This clonotype was seen more than once but under ten times. This sequence joins TRBV15 and TRBJ1-6, with D possibly TRBD1 on 5 matching bases. Deletions cut 1 base from V and 8 bases from J, with 12 bases between. The V gene's germline CDR1 is LNHNV and CDR2 YYDKDF (reference sequence). This CDR3 contains 15 residues. CDR3 region: CATSRVSRVDSPLHF. The CDR3 DNA reads as TGTGCCACCAGCAGAGTCTCCAGGGTGGATTCACCCCTCCACTTT. The full variable domain, its missing parts supplied by reference TRBV15 and TRBJ1-6, is DAMVIQNPRYQVTQFGKPVTLSCSQTLNHNVMYWYQQKSSQAPKLLFHYYDKDFNNEADTPDNFQSRRPNTSFCFLDIRSPGLGDTAMYLCATSRVSRVDSPLHFGNGTRLTVT.

This clonotype was seen only a few times. The rearrangement joins TRBV20-1 to TRBJ2-3, with 7 bases fitting TRBD1. Trimming at V came to 5 bases and at J to 6 bases, leaving 11 bases not matched to a gene. Germline loops: CDR1 DFQATT, CDR2 SNEGSKA (reference sequence). This CDR3 region has 14 residues. The CDR3 sequence is CSAYRGGHRDTQYF. The CDR3 DNA reads as TGCAGTGCTTACAGGGGTGGGCACAGGGATACGCAGTATTTT.

This clonotype turned up a few times. The chain couples TRBV15 to TRBJ2-7; TRBD1 might be the D (6 bases). V was cut by 1 base and J by 2 bases, with 9 bases left in between. The CDR3 consists of 14 residues. Per germline, CDR1 LNHNV and CDR2 YYDKDF (reference sequence). CDR3 DNA sequence: TGTGCCACCAGCAGAGCAGGGGAAACCTACGAGCAGTACTTC. Amino acids: CATSRAGETYEQYF. Full variable domain (outside the CDR3, taken from reference TRBV15 and TRBJ2-7): DAMVIQNPRYQVTQFGKPVTLSCSQTLNHNVMYWYQQKSSQAPKLLFHYYDKDFNNEADTPDNFQSRRPNTSFCFLDIRSPGLGDTAMYLCATSRAGETYEQYFGPGTRLTVT.

This clonotype was recorded a few times. V is TRBV15 and J is TRBJ2-3, with 9 nucleotides matching TRBD1. J was trimmed by 4 bases and V by 1 base; bases with no gene match: 6. Germline values: CDR1 LNHNV, CDR2 YYDKDF (reference sequence). CDR3 length: 16 residues. CDR3 bases: TGTGCCACCAGCAGAGCCACCGGGACAGGGTCAGATACGCAGTATTTT. Translation: CATSRATGTGSDTQYF.

CDR3 loop: CASRHTHLVEETQYF. CDR3 nucleotides: TGTGCCAGCAGACATACTCATTTAGTAGAAGAGACCCAGTACTTC. This chain joins TRBV5-4 and TRBJ2-5, with D uncertain. CDR1 is SGHNT, CDR2 YYREEE, per germline (reference sequence). This CDR3 has 15 amino acids. With 5 bases removed from V and 3 bases from J, the gap between germline ends came to 17 bases. The complete variable domain, with remaining parts taken from reference TRBV5-4 and TRBJ2-5, reads ETGVTQSPTHLIKTRGQQVTLRCSSQSGHNTVSWYQQALGQGPQFIFQYYREEENGRGNFPPRFSGLQFPNYSSELNVNALELDDSALYLCASRHTHLVEETQYFGPGTRLLVL.

The chain is built from TRBV24-1 and TRBJ2-1; D may match TRBD1 or TRBD2 (5 bases each). CDR3 length: 13 residues. CDR1 and CDR2 (germline): KGHDR, SFDVKD. Deletions cut 6 bases from V and 9 bases from J, with 14 bases between. CDR3 in DNA: TGTGCCACCAGTTTATACGGTGGGGGTGAGCAGTTCTTC. Translated, it gives CATSLYGGGEQFF.

The chain recombines TRBV11-2 with TRBJ2-3, with 10 bases lining up with TRBD2. The CDR3 loop spans 18 amino acids. Losses at the gene ends were 0 bases for V and 5 bases for J; bases not matched to a gene: 11. Germline V gives CDR1 SGHAT, CDR2 FQNNGV. This CDR3 reads CASSLDGLSGRARDTQYF. The CDR3 bases are TGTGCCAGCAGCTTAGACGGTTTAAGCGGGAGGGCCCGAGATACGCAGTATTTT. Full variable domain (rest looked up from reference TRBV11-2 and TRBJ2-3): EAGVAQSPRYKIIEKRQSVAFWCNPISGHATLYWYQQILGQGPKLLIQFQNNGVVDDSQLPKDRFSAERLKGVDSTLKIQPAKLEDSAVYLCASSLDGLSGRARDTQYFGPGTRLTVL.

This clonotype occurred a few times. The chain carries TRBV5-1 and TRBJ2-2; D is uncertain. CDR1 is SGHRS and CDR2 is YFSETQ in the germline V gene. Deletions cut 4 bases from V and 9 bases from J, with 22 bases between. The CDR3 extends over 16 amino acids. This CDR3 reads CASSPRERSDSRELFF. As DNA, the CDR3 is TGCGCCAGCAGCCCGCGTGAACGGAGTGATTCAAGGGAGCTGTTTTTT.

This clonotype was seen only a few times. The chain carries TRBV6-5 and TRBJ2-6; no definite D call. The V gene's germline CDR1 is MNHEY and CDR2 SVGAGI. Trimming stripped 0 bases from V and 1 base from J, with 7 bases between. This CDR3 has 16 residues. The CDR3 DNA sequence: TGTGCCAGCAGTTACTCGGACGCGTCTGGGGCCAACGTCCTGACTTTC. Residues: CASSYSDASGANVLTF.

The gene calls are TRBV7-2 and TRBJ2-3; D might be TRBD2 (6 bases). Germline V gene lookup returns CDR1 SGHTA and CDR2 FQGNSA. The length of the CDR3 is 13 residues. The V end lost 5 bases, the J end lost 5 bases, and 11 bases lay between the germline ends. The CDR3 sequence is CASSPAGRDTQYF. The CDR3 nucleotides are TGTGCCAGCAGCCCCGCGGGGAGAGATACGCAGTATTTT. Looking up the rest from reference TRBV7-2 and TRBJ2-3 gives the full variable domain: GAGVSQSPSNKVTEKGKDVELRCDPISGHTALYWYRQSLGQGLEFLIYFQGNSAPDKSGLPSDRFSAERTGGSVSTLTIQRTQQEDSAVYLCASSPAGRDTQYFGPGTRLTVL.

The J gene is TRBJ2-1, the V gene TRBV7-8; no reliable D call. CDR1 and CDR2 (germline): SGHVS, FQNEAQ. This CDR3 has 16 residues. V dropped 2 bases and J dropped 0 bases, with 11 bases sitting between them. CDR3: CASSLLAGSSYNEQFF. The DNA of the CDR3 is TGTGCCAGCAGCTTACTCGCTGGTAGCTCCTACAATGAGCAGTTCTTC. The variable domain in full, completed from reference TRBV7-8 and TRBJ2-1, reads GAGVSQSPRYKVAKRGQDVALRCDPISGHVSLFWYQQALGQGPEFLTYFQNEAQLDKSGLPSDRFFAERPEGSVSTLKIQRTQQEDSAVYLCASSLLAGSSYNEQFFGPGTRLTVL.

V gene TRBV28 combines with J gene TRBJ2-3, with D perhaps TRBD1 (6 bases). Deletions cut 7 bases from V and 2 bases from J, with 16 bases between. CDR1 and CDR2 from the germline V gene are MDHEN and SYDVKM. This CDR3 spans 15 amino acids. The CDR3 loop is CASTRGGPFTDTQYF. In DNA, the CDR3 is TGTGCCAGCACCCGAGGGGGACCCTTCACAGATACGCAGTATTTT.